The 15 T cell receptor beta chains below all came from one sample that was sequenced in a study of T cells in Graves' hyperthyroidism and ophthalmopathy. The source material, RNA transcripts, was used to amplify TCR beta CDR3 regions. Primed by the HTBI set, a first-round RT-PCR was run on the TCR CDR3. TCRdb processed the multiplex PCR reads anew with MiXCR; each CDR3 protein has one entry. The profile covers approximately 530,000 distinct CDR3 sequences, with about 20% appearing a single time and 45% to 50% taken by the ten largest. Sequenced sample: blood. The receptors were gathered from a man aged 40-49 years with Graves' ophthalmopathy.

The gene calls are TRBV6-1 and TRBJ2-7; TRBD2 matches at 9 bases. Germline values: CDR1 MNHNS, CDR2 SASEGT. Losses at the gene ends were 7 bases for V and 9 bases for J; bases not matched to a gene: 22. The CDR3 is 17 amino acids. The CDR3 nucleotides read TGTGCCAGCACCCCAGGGCCGGGACTAGCATCAAGTTTGGCGCAGTACTTC. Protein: CASTPGPGLASSLAQYF.

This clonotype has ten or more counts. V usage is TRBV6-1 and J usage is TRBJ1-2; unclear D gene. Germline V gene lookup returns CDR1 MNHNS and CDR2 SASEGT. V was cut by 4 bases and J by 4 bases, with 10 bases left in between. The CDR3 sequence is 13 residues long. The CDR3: CASSVDGLYGYTF. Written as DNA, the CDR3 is TGTGCCAGCAGTGTCGACGGACTCTATGGCTACACCTTC.

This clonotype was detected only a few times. The CDR3 reads CASSLVTGGPSHEQYF. The CDR3 DNA is TGTGCCAGCAGCTTGGTAACGGGAGGTCCTAGCCACGAGCAGTACTTC. The chain combines TRBV5-6 with TRBJ2-7; 7 nucleotides agree with TRBD2. The CDR3 is 16 residues long. Looked up from germline, CDR1 is SGHDT and CDR2 is YYEEEE. Germline trimming cut 0 bases from V and 5 bases from J; bases unmatched to any gene: 11.

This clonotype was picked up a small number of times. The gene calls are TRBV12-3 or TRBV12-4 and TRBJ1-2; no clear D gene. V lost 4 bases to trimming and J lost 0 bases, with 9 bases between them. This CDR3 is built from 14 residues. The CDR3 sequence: CASSWAAANYGYTF. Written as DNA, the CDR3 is TGTGCCAGCAGTTGGGCGGCAGCTAACTATGGCTACACCTTC.

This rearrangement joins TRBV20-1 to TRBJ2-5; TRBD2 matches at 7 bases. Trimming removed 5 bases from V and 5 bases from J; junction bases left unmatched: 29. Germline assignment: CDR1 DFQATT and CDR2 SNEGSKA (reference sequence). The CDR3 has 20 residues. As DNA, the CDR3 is TGCAGTGCTTCCCCCCCGACTTTAGTATTGCTAGCCGGGGAGGGGGAGACCCAGTACTTC. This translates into CSASPPTLVLLAGEGETQYF.

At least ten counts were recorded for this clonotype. The CDR3 DNA reads as TGTGCCAGCAGCATCCGGATTAACACCGGGGAGCTGTTTTTT. Encoded protein: CASSIRINTGELFF. The chain couples TRBV7-3 to TRBJ2-2, with no clear D. Germline-derived CDR1 and CDR2 are SGHTA and FQGTGA. The CDR3 loop spans 14 amino acids. With 5 bases removed from V and 2 bases from J, the gap between germline ends came to 9 bases.

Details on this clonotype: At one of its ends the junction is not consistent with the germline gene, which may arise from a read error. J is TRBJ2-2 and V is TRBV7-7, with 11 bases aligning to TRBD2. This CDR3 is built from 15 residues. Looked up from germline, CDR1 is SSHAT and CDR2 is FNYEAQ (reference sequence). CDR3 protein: CASSPTSGKAGELFF. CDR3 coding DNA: TGTGCTAGCAGCCCGACTAGCGGGAAGGCCGGGGAGCTGTTTTTT.

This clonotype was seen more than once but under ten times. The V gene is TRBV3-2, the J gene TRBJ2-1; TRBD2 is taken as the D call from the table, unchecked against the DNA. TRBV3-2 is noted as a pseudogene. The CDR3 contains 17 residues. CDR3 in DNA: TGTGCCAGCAGCCAAGATAAGCGGGAGAATTCCTACAATGAGCAGTTCTTC. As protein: CASSQDKRENSYNEQFF.

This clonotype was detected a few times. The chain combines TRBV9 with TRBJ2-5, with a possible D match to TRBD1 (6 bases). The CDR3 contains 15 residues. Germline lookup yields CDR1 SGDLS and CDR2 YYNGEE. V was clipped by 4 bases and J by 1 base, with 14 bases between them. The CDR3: CASSYLQGSQETQYF. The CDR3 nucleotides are TGTGCCAGCAGCTACCTACAGGGTTCCCAAGAGACCCAGTACTTC.

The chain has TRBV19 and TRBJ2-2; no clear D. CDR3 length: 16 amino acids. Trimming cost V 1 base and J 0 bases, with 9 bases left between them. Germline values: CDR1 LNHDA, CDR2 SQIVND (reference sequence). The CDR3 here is CASSIATPANTGELFF. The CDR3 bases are TGTGCCAGTAGTATAGCCACACCTGCGAACACCGGGGAGCTGTTTTTT.

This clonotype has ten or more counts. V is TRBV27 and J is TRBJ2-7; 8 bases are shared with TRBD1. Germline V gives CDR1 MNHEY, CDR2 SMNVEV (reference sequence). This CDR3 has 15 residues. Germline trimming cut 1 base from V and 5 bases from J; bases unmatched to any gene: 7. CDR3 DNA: TGTGCCAGCAGTTTATTCTGGACAGGGTCAAACGAGCAGTACTTC. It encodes CASSLFWTGSNEQYF.

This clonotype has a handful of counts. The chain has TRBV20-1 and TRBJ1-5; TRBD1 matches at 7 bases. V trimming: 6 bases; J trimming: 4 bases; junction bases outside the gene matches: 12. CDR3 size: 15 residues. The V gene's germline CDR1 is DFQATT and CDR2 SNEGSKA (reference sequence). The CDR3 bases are TGCAGTGCGCACCGAAGGACAGGTACGAATCAGCCCCAGCATTTT. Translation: CSAHRRTGTNQPQHF.

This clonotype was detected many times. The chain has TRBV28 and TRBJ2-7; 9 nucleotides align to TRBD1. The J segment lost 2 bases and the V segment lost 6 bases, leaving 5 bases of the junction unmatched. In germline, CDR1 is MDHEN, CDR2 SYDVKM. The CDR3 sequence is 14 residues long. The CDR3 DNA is TGTGCCAGCAGATACAGGGGGCCCACCTACGAGCAGTACTTC. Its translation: CASRYRGPTYEQYF.

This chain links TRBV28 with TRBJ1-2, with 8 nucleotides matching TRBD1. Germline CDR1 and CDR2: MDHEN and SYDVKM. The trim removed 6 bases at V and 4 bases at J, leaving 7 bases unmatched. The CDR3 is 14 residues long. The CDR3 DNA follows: TGTGCCAGCAGAGAGGACAGGGTTTTCTATGGCTACACCTTC. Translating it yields CASREDRVFYGYTF.

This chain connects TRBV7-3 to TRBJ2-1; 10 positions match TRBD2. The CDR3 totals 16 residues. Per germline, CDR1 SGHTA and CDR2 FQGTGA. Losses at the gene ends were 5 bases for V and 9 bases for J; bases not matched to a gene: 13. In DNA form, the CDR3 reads TGTGCCAGCAGCCTCCCCGGGACTAGCGTGATGGGTGAGCAGTTCTTC. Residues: CASSLPGTSVMGEQFF.